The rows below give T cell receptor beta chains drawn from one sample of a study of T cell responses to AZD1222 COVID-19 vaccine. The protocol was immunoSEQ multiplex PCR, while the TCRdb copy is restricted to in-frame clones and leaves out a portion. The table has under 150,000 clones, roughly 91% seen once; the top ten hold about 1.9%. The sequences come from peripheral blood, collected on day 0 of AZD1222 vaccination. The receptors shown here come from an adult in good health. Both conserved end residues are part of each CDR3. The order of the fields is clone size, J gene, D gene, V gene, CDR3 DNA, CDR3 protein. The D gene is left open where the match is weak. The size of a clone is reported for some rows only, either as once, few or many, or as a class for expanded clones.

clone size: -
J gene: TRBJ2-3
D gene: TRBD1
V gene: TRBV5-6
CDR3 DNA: TGTGCCAGCAGCCATGGACAGGGAGCAGATACGCAGTATTTT
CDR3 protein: CASSHGQGADTQYF

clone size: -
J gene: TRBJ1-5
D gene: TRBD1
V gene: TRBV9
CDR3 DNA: TGTGCCAGCAGCCCTGGGACAGGGGGCAATCAGCCCCAGCATTTT
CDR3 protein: CASSPGTGGNQPQHF

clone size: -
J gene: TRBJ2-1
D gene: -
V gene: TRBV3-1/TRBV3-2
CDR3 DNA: TGTGCCAGCAGCCAGGGTAAGAGGGACAATGAGCAGTTCTTC
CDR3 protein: CASSQGKRDNEQFF

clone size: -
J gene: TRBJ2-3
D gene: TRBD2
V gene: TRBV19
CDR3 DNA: TGTGCCAGTAGCCCCGGGGCGGGAGACACAGATACGCAGTATTTT
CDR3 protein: CASSPGAGDTDTQYF

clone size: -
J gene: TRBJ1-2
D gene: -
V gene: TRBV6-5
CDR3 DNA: TGTGCCAGCAGTTACTCAGGGGTCAGCTATGGCTACACCTTC
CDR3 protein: CASSYSGVSYGYTF

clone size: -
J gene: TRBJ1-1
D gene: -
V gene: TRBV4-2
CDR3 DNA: TGTGCCAGCCTACCAGGCGGGGGGTCTGTCGCTGAAGCTTTCTTT
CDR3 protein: CASLPGGGSVAEAFF

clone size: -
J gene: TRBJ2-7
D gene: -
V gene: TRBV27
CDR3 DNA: TGTGCCAGCAGTTTTGGCACGTACACCTACGAGCAGTACTTC
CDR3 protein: CASSFGTYTYEQYF

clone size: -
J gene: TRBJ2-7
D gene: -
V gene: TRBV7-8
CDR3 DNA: TGTGCCAGCAGCTTAGGCCAGGGGTTGAGAAACGAGCAGTACTTC
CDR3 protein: CASSLGQGLRNEQYF

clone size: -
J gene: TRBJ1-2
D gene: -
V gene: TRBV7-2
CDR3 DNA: TGTGCCAGCAGCGCGTTGGGGGGCGCAGACTATGGCTACACCTTC
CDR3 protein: CASSALGGADYGYTF

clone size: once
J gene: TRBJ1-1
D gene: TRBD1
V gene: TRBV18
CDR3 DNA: TGTGCCAGCTCACCGACAGGGGGGAACACTGAAGCTTTCTTT
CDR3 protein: CASSPTGGNTEAFF

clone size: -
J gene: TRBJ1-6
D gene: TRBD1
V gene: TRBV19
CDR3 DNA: TGTGCCAGTAGTACGACAGGGGGCGCCGGGTATTCACCCCTCCACTTT
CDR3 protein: CASSTTGGAGYSPLHF

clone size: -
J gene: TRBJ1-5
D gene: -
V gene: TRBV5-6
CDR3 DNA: TGTGCCAGCAGCTTGTTTGGGGGCCAAAATCAGCCCCAGCATTTT
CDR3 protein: CASSLFGGQNQPQHF

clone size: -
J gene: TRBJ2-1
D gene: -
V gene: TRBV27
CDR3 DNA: TGTGCCAGCAGTTTACGGGGAAATGAGCAGTTCTTC
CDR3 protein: CASSLRGNEQFF

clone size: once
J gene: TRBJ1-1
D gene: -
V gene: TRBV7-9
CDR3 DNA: TGTGCCAGCAGCTTAGTATATCGGACAGAGAACACTGAAGCTTTCTTT
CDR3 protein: CASSLVYRTENTEAFF

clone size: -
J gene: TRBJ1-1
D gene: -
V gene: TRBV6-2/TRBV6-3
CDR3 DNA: TGTGCCAGCAGTTTACGCCGGGGGAACACTGAAGCTTTCTTT
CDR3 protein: CASSLRRGNTEAFF

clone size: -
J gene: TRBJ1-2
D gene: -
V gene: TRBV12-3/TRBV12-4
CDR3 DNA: TGTGCCAGCAGCGAGTCGCCGATGCATGGCTACACCTTC
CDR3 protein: CASSESPMHGYTF

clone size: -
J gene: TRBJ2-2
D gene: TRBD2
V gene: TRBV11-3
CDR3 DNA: TGTGCCAGCAGCGCCACTACGGGCGCGGGGGTTCTAACCGGGGAGCTGTTTTTT
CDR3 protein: CASSATTGAGVLTGELFF

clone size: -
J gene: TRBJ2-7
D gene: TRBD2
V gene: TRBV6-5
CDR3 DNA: TGTGCCAGTGCGGTAGGGACTAGCTCCTACGAGCAGTACTTC
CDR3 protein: CASAVGTSSYEQYF

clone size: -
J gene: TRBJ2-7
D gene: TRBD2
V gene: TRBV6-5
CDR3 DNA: TGTGCCAGCAGGGAGGCGGGAGTTGACTCCTACGAGCAGTACTTC
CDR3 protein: CASREAGVDSYEQYF

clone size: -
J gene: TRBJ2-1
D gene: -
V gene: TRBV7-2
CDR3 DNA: TGTGCCAGCAGCTTAGGAGCAGGGACATGGAATGAGCAGTTCTTC
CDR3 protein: CASSLGAGTWNEQFF

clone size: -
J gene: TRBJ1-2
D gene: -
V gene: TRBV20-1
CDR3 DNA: TGCAGTGGGGGTTATGGCTACACCTTC
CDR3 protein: CSGGYGYTF

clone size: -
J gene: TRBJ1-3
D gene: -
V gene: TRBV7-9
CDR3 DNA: TGTGCCAGCAGCCCCCCATCCGGGACCATATATTTT
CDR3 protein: CASSPPSGTIYF

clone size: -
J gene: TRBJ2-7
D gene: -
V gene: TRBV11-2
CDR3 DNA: TGTGCCAGCAGCTCCTACAGCTACGAGCAGTACTTC
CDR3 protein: CASSSYSYEQYF

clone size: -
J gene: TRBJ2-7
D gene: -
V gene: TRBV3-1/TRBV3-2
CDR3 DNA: TGTGCCAGCAGCAATACAAGGGGAGCGCCTCCCTTAAACTACTACGAGCAGTACTTC
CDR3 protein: CASSNTRGAPPLNYYEQYF

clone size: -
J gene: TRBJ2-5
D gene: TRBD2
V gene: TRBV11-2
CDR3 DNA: TGTGCCAGCAGCCCCGCGGGAGGGAGGGAGACCCAGTACTTC
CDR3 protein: CASSPAGGRETQYF

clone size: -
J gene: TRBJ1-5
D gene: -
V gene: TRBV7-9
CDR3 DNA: TGTGCCAGCAGCTTAAAGGGGCGCAATCAGCCCCAGCATTTT
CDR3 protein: CASSLKGRNQPQHF

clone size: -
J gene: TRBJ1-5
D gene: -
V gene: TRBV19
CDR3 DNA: TGTGCCAGTAGTCGCTTGGGGGGAAGCAATCAGCCCCAGCATTTT
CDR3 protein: CASSRLGGSNQPQHF

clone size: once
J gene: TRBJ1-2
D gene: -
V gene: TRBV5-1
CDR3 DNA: TGCGCCAGCAGCCTGGACGCGGTAGGTGTTTATGGCTACACCTTC
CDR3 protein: CASSLDAVGVYGYTF

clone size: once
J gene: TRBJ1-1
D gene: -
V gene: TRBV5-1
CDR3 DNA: TGCGCCAGCAGCTTGGAATCTTGGGGTCCTGAAGCTTTCTTT
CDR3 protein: CASSLESWGPEAFF

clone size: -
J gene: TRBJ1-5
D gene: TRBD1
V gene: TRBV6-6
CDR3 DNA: TGTGCCAGCAGTTTACAGACAGGGCACAATCAGCCCCAGCATTTT
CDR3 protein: CASSLQTGHNQPQHF

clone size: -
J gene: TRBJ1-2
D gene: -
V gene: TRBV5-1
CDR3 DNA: TGCGCCAGCAGCTTGGGGGCAGGCTCTAGCTATGGCTACACCTTC
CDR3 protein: CASSLGAGSSYGYTF

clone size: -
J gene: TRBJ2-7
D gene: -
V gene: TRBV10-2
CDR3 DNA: TGCGCCAGCATTGAGGGAGTAGGCTACGAGCAGTACTTC
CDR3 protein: CASIEGVGYEQYF

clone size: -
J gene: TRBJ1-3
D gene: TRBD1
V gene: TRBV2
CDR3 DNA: TGTGCCAGCGGGGTGGACAGGGGTGTCTCTGGAAACACCATATATTTT
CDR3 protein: CASGVDRGVSGNTIYF

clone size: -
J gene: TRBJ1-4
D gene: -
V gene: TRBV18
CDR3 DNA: TGTGCCAGCTCCCCGGGGCCTAATGAAAAACTGTTTTTT
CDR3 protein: CASSPGPNEKLFF

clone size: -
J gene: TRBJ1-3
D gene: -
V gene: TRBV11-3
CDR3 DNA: TGTGCCAGCAGCCCAGGGGTAGCCTCTCCACTTGGAAACACCATATATTTT
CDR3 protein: CASSPGVASPLGNTIYF

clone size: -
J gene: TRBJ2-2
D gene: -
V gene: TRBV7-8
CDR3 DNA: TGTGCCAACGGCCGGAACACCGGGGAGCTGTTTTTT
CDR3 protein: CANGRNTGELFF

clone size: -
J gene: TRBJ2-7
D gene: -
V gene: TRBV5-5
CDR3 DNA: TGTGCCAGCAGCTTGACCGGTACCACCTACGAGCAGTACTTC
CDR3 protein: CASSLTGTTYEQYF

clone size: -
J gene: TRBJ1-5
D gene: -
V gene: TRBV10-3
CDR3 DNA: TGTGCCATCAGTAGGGGAAATCAGCCCCAGCATTTT
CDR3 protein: CAISRGNQPQHF

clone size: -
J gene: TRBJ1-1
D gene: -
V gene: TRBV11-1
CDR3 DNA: TGTGCCAGCAGCTTATGGCACCCGAACACTGAAGCTTTCTTT
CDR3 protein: CASSLWHPNTEAFF

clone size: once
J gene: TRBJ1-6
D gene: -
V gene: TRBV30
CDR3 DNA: TGTGCCTGGAGTAGGGGGGGAGTTGGCAATTCACCCCTCCACTTT
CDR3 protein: CAWSRGGVGNSPLHF

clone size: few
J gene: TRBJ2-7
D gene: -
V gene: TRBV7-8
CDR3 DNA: TGTGCCAGCAGCTCGCAGGGGGGGCTTGGGGAGCAGTACTTC
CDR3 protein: CASSSQGGLGEQYF

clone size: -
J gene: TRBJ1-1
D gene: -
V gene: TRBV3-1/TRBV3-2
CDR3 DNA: TGTGCCAGCAGTCCGACAGGGAACACTGAAGCTTTCTTT
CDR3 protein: CASSPTGNTEAFF

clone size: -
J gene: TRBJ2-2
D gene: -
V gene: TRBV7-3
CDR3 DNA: TGTGCCAGCAGCTCCCTGGGAGGGGGCAGGGAGCTGTTTTTT
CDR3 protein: CASSSLGGGRELFF

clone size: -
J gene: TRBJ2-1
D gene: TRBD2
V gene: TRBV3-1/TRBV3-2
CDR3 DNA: TGTGCCAGCAGTCAAAGCGGGAGAGGGGACAATGAGCAGTTCTTC
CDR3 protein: CASSQSGRGDNEQFF

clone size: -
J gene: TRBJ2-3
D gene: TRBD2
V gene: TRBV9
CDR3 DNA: TGTGCCAGCAGCGTACCCCGCGGGAGGGTCGGGGGCACAGATACGCAGTATTTT
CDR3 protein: CASSVPRGRVGGTDTQYF

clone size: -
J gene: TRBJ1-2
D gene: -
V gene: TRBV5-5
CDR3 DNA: TGTGCCAGCAGCTTGAATCTTGACGGCTTCTATGGCTACACCTTC
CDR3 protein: CASSLNLDGFYGYTF